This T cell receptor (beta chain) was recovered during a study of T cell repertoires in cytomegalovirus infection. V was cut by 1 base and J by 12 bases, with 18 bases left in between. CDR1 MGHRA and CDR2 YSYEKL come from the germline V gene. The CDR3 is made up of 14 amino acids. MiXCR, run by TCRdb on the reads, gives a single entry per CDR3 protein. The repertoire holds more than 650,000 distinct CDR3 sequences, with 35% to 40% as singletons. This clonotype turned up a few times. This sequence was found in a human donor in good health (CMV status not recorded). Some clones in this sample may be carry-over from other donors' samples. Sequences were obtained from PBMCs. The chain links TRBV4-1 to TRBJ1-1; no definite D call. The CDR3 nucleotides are TGCGCCAGCAGCCAAGTTGGTGAGCCGGGGATACCTTTCTTT. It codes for CASSQVGEPGIPFF.